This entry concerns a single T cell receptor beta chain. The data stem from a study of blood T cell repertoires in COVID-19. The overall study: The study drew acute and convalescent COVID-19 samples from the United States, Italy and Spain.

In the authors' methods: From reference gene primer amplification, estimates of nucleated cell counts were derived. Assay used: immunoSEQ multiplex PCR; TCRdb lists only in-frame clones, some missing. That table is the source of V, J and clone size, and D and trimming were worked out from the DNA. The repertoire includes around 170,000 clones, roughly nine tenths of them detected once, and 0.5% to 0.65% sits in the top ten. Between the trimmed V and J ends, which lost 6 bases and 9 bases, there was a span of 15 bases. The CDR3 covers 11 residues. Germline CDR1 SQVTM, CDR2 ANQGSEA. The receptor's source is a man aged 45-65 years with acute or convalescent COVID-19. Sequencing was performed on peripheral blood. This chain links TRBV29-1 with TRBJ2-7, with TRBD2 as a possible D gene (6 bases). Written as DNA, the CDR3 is TGCAGCGTGCCCGGGCGGGGCTTGCAGTACTTC. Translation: CSVPGRGLQYF.